These 28 T cell receptor beta chains originate from one sample sequenced in a study of shared clonotypes between healthy human individuals. Method: immunoSEQ multiplex PCR; TCRdb's copy keeps in-frame clones and lacks some. The data contain 550,000 to 700,000 clones, around 73% of them singletons. Sequenced material: memory CD4+ T cells sorted from blood. The sample's subset: CD45RA-negative fraction. All receptors come from a woman aged 25-40 years in good health.

This sequence joins TRBV5-4 and TRBJ2-4; possible D gene TRBD2, 5 bases. Germline CDR1 and CDR2: SGHNT and YYREEE (reference sequence). V dropped 4 bases and J dropped 0 bases, with 14 bases sitting between them. The CDR3 runs 16 residues. The CDR3, as DNA: TGTGCCAGCAGCCCCAGTGGGGAGCTAGCCAAAAACATTCAGTACTTC. It codes for CASSPSGELAKNIQYF.

The V call is TRBV6-5, the J call TRBJ1-5, with D hard to call. Trimming cost V 4 bases and J 0 bases, with 7 bases left between them. This CDR3 spans 14 amino acids. Germline loops: CDR1 MNHEY, CDR2 SVGAGI. The CDR3 is CASSSRASNQPQHF. The CDR3 DNA is TGTGCCAGCAGTTCGCGGGCTAGCAATCAGCCCCAGCATTTT.

J is TRBJ2-4 and V is TRBV19; tentatively, D is TRBD1 (5 bases). CDR1 LNHDA and CDR2 SQIVND come from the germline V gene (reference sequence). Trimming pared 3 bases from V and 4 bases from J, leaving 22 bases between. CDR3 length: 18 residues. CDR3 amino acids: CASSISTPLGVSKNIQYF. The DNA for the CDR3 is TGTGCCAGTAGTATTTCCACGCCCCTAGGGGTCAGTAAAAACATTCAGTACTTC.

This clone showed up just a few times. The chain recombines TRBV6-5 with TRBJ2-1, with D uncertain. The CDR3 covers 12 residues. Trimming took off 6 bases at V and 1 base at J, with 4 bases between the two ends. The germline gives CDR1 MNHEY, CDR2 SVGAGI. CDR3 sequence: CASRNSYNEQFF. CDR3 DNA: TGTGCCAGCAGGAATTCCTACAATGAGCAGTTCTTC.

Only one count was recorded for this clone. The CDR3 bases are TGCGCCAGCAGCCTCAGACAGGGGGCTTCTGAAGCTTTCTTT. It encodes CASSLRQGASEAFF. The chain couples TRBV5-1 to TRBJ1-1, with 10 positions matching TRBD1. Germline trimming cut 4 bases from V and 6 bases from J; bases unmatched to any gene: 6. This CDR3 comprises 14 residues. Germline assignment: CDR1 SGHRS and CDR2 YFSETQ.

A note on this clone: In the same sample, other DNA sequences code for this CDR3. The chain carries TRBV28 and TRBJ1-2; D not resolved. The germline V gene encodes CDR1 MDHEN and CDR2 SYDVKM. The V end lost 2 bases, the J end lost 5 bases, and 6 bases lay between the germline ends. This CDR3 is 12 amino acids long. For the CDR3, the DNA is TGTGCCAGCAGTTTAGGAGGGTATGGCTACACCTTC. Translated, it gives CASSLGGYGYTF.

A few counts support this clone. The chain is built from TRBV6-5 and TRBJ2-7; D is unresolved. CDR1 is MNHEY, CDR2 SVGAGI, per germline. The CDR3 covers 11 residues. Trimming took off 7 bases at V and 5 bases at J, with 9 bases between the two ends. As DNA, the CDR3 is TGTGCCAGCACCCTCCCGAACGAGCAGTACTTC. Its translation is CASTLPNEQYF.

The rearrangement links TRBV29-1 to TRBJ2-1; tentatively, D is TRBD1 (5 bases). The CDR3 has 12 amino acids. CDR1 and CDR2 from the germline V gene are SQVTM and ANQGSEA. The V and J ends lost 5 bases and 7 bases respectively, with 12 bases between them. The CDR3 DNA sequence: TGCAGCGTTAAGGCCAGGGCTAATGAGCAGTTCTTC. It encodes CSVKARANEQFF.

This sequence joins TRBV5-1 and TRBJ2-4, with D possibly being TRBD1 (6 bases). Germline lookup yields CDR1 SGHRS and CDR2 YFSETQ. The length of the CDR3 is 15 residues. V was clipped by 2 bases and J by 2 bases, with 11 bases between them. The CDR3 loop reads CASSFDRRTKNIQYF. The CDR3 bases are TGCGCCAGCAGCTTTGACAGGCGGACCAAAAACATTCAGTACTTC.

This chain connects TRBV4-1 to TRBJ2-7; D might be TRBD2 (5 bases). Germline CDR1 reads MGHRA; CDR2 reads YSYEKL. Between the trimmed V and J ends, which lost 0 bases and 3 bases, there was a span of 12 bases. CDR3 length equals 15 residues. This CDR3 is CASSQDRLAFYEQYF. The DNA for the CDR3 is TGCGCCAGCAGCCAAGATAGGCTAGCCTTCTACGAGCAGTACTTC.

The V and J genes are TRBV11-1 and TRBJ2-2, with D unclear. The germline V gene encodes CDR1 SGHAT and CDR2 FQDESV (reference sequence). With 5 bases removed from V and 6 bases from J, the gap between germline ends came to 7 bases. CDR3 length: 12 amino acids. The CDR3 here is CASSRPAGELFF. CDR3 nucleotide sequence: TGTGCCAGCAGCCGACCGGCCGGGGAGCTGTTTTTT.

V usage is TRBV5-4 and J usage is TRBJ1-2; 9 bases are shared with TRBD1. Germline V CDR1 and CDR2: SGHNT, YYREEE (reference sequence). This CDR3 region has 15 residues. Losses at the gene ends were 3 bases for V and 2 bases for J; bases not matched to a gene: 5. The CDR3 reads CASSYNRGQNYGYTF. The CDR3 nucleotides are TGTGCCAGCAGCTACAACAGGGGGCAAAACTATGGCTACACCTTC.

The J gene is TRBJ2-2, the V gene TRBV5-1; possibly TRBD1 or TRBD2 for D (5 bases each). This CDR3 is built from 15 residues. CDR1 is SGHRS, CDR2 YFSETQ, per germline. Trimming shortened V by 6 bases and J by 4 bases, and 16 bases separated the two germline ends. CDR3 sequence reads: CASIPGTLGTGELFF. The CDR3 DNA reads TGCGCCAGCATCCCCGGGACCTTGGGCACCGGGGAGCTGTTTTTT.

CDR3 loop: CASSLEPRGGSYEQYF. The CDR3 DNA follows: TGTGCCAGCAGCTTAGAACCCCGGGGTGGCTCCTACGAGCAGTACTTC. This chain connects TRBV7-8 to TRBJ2-7, with D perhaps TRBD2 (5 bases). CDR1 is SGHVS and CDR2 is FQNEAQ in the germline V gene. The CDR3 has 16 amino acids. Between the trimmed V and J ends, which lost 1 base and 0 bases, there was a span of 13 bases.

The chain couples TRBV28 to TRBJ2-7; D possibly corresponds to TRBD2 (6 bases). The CDR3 runs 15 residues. CDR1 is MDHEN and CDR2 is SYDVKM in the germline V gene. Trimming shortened V by 3 bases and J by 4 bases, and 16 bases separated the two germline ends. The CDR3 nucleotides are TGTGCCAGCAGTTTGAGAGGCGGGGCGGGTTACGAGCAGTACTTC. This sequence encodes CASSLRGGAGYEQYF.

The chain couples TRBV2 to TRBJ2-3; 8 bases agree with TRBD2. The germline CDR1 and CDR2 sequences are SNHLY and FYNNEI. The CDR3 has 15 amino acids. Trimming cost V 7 bases and J 1 base; bases outside gene matches: 7. The CDR3 here is CASTPLTSGTDTQYF. CDR3 in DNA: TGTGCCAGCACCCCTTTGACTAGCGGCACAGATACGCAGTATTTT.

The rearrangement links TRBV15 to TRBJ2-5; the D gene is possibly TRBD2 (5 bases). The CDR3 runs to 15 residues. Trimming took off 0 bases at V and 5 bases at J, with 13 bases between the two ends. Germline V gives CDR1 LNHNV, CDR2 YYDKDF (reference sequence). DNA for the CDR3: TGTGCCACCAGCAGAGATCATGGTAGCGCTGAGACCCAGTACTTC. It yields the protein CATSRDHGSAETQYF.

V is TRBV5-1 and J is TRBJ2-3; TRBD1 aligns across 7 bases. CDR1 SGHRS and CDR2 YFSETQ come from the germline V gene. The junction had 12 bases not matched to a gene; V was cut back by 4 bases and J by 1 base. This CDR3 is 17 amino acids long. The DNA for the CDR3 is TGCGCCAGCAGCCCCCAGCCCAGGGGGTCCGGCACAGATACGCAGTATTTT. Its protein is CASSPQPRGSGTDTQYF.

Only a few counts were recorded for this clone. The rearrangement links TRBV30 to TRBJ2-7, with 7 bases lining up with TRBD2. Unmatched junction bases numbered 11, after V lost 8 bases and J lost 7 bases. This CDR3 has 12 amino acids. CDR1 and CDR2 from the germline V gene are GTSNPN and SVGIG (reference sequence). CDR3 DNA sequence: TGTGCCGGCGGGACTAAAGAGGGAGAGCAGTACTTC. Its protein product is CAGGTKEGEQYF.

For this clone: Additional DNA sequences in this sample encode the identical CDR3. The rearrangement joins TRBV11-2 to TRBJ2-7, with 12 bases fitting TRBD2. V was clipped by 6 bases and J by 2 bases; unmatched bases: 2. This CDR3 region has 14 residues. Germline V gene data show CDR1 as SGHAT and CDR2 as FQNNGV. The DNA for the CDR3 is TGTGCCAGCAGTCTAGCGGGAGGGACCTACGAGCAGTACTTC. Amino acids: CASSLAGGTYEQYF. Full variable domain (outside the CDR3, taken from reference TRBV11-2 and TRBJ2-7): EAGVAQSPRYKIIEKRQSVAFWCNPISGHATLYWYQQILGQGPKLLIQFQNNGVVDDSQLPKDRFSAERLKGVDSTLKIQPAKLEDSAVYLCASSLAGGTYEQYFGPGTRLTVT.

The chain has TRBV5-1 and TRBJ2-7; TRBD2 matches at 12 bases. The V segment lost 4 bases and the J segment 5 bases; nucleotides outside the gene matches: 7. The CDR3 runs 15 residues. Germline CDR1 and CDR2: SGHRS and YFSETQ. CDR3 protein: CASSQLAGGIDEQYF. CDR3 coding DNA: TGCGCCAGCAGCCAACTAGCGGGAGGTATCGACGAGCAGTACTTC.

The chain carries TRBV28 and TRBJ1-1; D might be TRBD1 (5 bases). This CDR3 is 14 amino acids long. Trimming took 2 bases from V and 13 from J, leaving 20 bases between them. Germline CDR1 and CDR2: MDHEN and SYDVKM. Here the CDR3 reads CASSLDRRGALGFF. The CDR3 region has the DNA TGTGCCAGCAGTTTAGACAGACGGGGAGCGTTAGGTTTCTTT.

V is TRBV7-6 and J is TRBJ2-2; unclear D gene. There are 15 residues in the CDR3. V was pared by 5 bases and J by 1 base, with 11 bases between. CDR1 and CDR2 (germline): SGHVS, FNYEAQ. The CDR3 nucleotides read TGTGCCAGCAGCCCCTTGACCAAGAACACCGGGGAGCTGTTTTTT. Protein sequence: CASSPLTKNTGELFF. The full variable domain, rest sourced from reference TRBV7-6 and TRBJ2-2, is GAGVSQSPRYKVTKRGQDVALRCDPISGHVSLYWYRQALGQGPEFLTYFNYEAQQDKSGLPNDRFSAERPEGSISTLTIQRTEQRDSAMYRCASSPLTKNTGELFFGEGSRLTVL.

This chain connects TRBV5-4 to TRBJ2-7, with a possible D match to TRBD2 (7 bases). The V gene lost 0 bases and the J gene lost 5 bases, with 15 bases spanning the gap. Germline lookup yields CDR1 SGHNT and CDR2 YYREEE (reference sequence). The CDR3 loop spans 15 amino acids. The CDR3 DNA follows: TGTGCCAGCAGCTTGGACGGGGGGCGTCTACACGAGCAGTACTTC. This gives the protein CASSLDGGRLHEQYF.

The chain couples TRBV25-1 to TRBJ2-1; D is unresolved. The V gene lost 3 bases and the J gene lost 4 bases, with 13 bases spanning the gap. The CDR3 extends over 15 amino acids. Germline loops: CDR1 MGHDK, CDR2 SYGVNS. The CDR3 spells CASSESSESYNEQFF. The CDR3 DNA is TGTGCCAGCAGTGAGTCGTCAGAATCGTACAATGAGCAGTTCTTC.

This clone appeared many times. The rearrangement joins TRBV5-1 to TRBJ2-1, with 9 bases matching TRBD2. The length of the CDR3 is 16 residues. V lost 0 bases to trimming and J lost 8 bases; unmatched junction nucleotides: 9. The germline gives CDR1 SGHRS, CDR2 YFSETQ. CDR3 residues: CASSLVSGGVIDEQFF. CDR3 in DNA: TGCGCCAGCAGCTTGGTTAGCGGGGGCGTAATCGATGAGCAGTTCTTC.

V gene TRBV11-2 combines with J gene TRBJ2-1; 9 nucleotides line up with TRBD2. Germline CDR1 SGHAT, CDR2 FQNNGV. The ends lost 4 bases at V and 7 bases at J; junction bases unmatched: 11. The CDR3 spans 16 residues. CDR3 in amino acids: CASSSNSGSYGNEQFF. CDR3 coding DNA: TGTGCCAGCAGCTCAAATAGCGGGAGTTATGGGAATGAGCAGTTCTTC.

About this clone itself: A much larger clone lies one base from this, so it may be a read error. This sample includes further DNA sequences coding for the same CDR3. V is TRBV5-1 and J is TRBJ2-1, with D maybe TRBD1 (6 bases). CDR3 size: 15 residues. Trimming stripped 4 bases from V and 0 bases from J, with 11 bases between. Germline CDR1 SGHRS, CDR2 YFSETQ. The CDR3: CASSEDSSSYNEQFF. The CDR3 DNA follows: TGCGCCAGCAGCGAGGACAGTAGCTCCTACAATGAGCAGTTCTTC.